Following are 3 T cell receptor beta chains from one sample sequenced in a study of T cell responses to AZD1222 COVID-19 vaccine. Clones were sequenced by immunoSEQ multiplex PCR, and TCRdb holds only the in-frame ones, with some missing. This table holds about 200,000 clones, roughly 92% found once. The specimen was peripheral blood, collected 28 days after the second AZD1222 dose. All receptors come from an adult who received the AZD1222 COVID-19 vaccine.

This clone was counted a single time. The chain is built from TRBV2 and TRBJ1-4; TRBD1 might be the D (5 bases). V was trimmed by 4 bases and J by 8 bases, leaving 14 bases between them. Germline V gives CDR1 SNHLY, CDR2 FYNNEI. The CDR3 runs to 14 residues. The DNA of the CDR3 is TGTGCCAGCAGTGTGCAGGGAGAGTCAGAAAAACTGTTTTTT. Encoded protein: CASSVQGESEKLFF.

The chain links TRBV5-1 to TRBJ1-2, with TRBD1 matching over 8 bases. This CDR3 comprises 14 residues. From germline, CDR1 is SGHRS and CDR2 YFSETQ. Trimming removed 6 bases from V and 2 bases from J; junction bases left unmatched: 6. DNA of the CDR3: TGCGCCAGCATGTCCGGACAGGGCAACTATGGCTACACCTTC. Translating gives CASMSGQGNYGYTF.

The chain links TRBV5-4 to TRBJ1-2; no clear D. V was shortened by 1 base and J by 4 bases, with 5 bases between the two germline ends. Germline V lookup: CDR1 SGHNT, CDR2 YYREEE (reference sequence). The CDR3 extends over 12 amino acids. In DNA form, the CDR3 reads TGTGCCAGCAGCTTGCACAGCTATGGCTACACCTTC. Translated: CASSLHSYGYTF.